This TCR beta chain was obtained from a study of shared clonotypes between healthy human individuals. As for the study in general: Each donor contributed plates that comprised three CD4 naive, three CD4 memory, two CD8 naive and one CD8 memory. Study-wide results and limits: Generation probabilities were higher for clonotypes shared across all four sorted-subset donors than for unshared ones. On the whole, naive subsets had larger estimated richness than memory subsets had.

Germline values: CDR1 LGHNA, CDR2 YSLEER. Trimming removed 0 bases from V and 4 bases from J; junction bases left unmatched: 12. The CDR3 is made up of 18 amino acids. Concerning this clone itself: Its specificity is unknown.

Only in-frame clones appear in the TCRdb table, and some are missing; sequencing was by immunoSEQ multiplex PCR. Here the sample spans about 2.4 million clones, more than 85% being singletons. This TCR derives from a man younger than 35 in good health. Some clones in this sample may be carry-over from other donors' samples. The V call is TRBV4-3, the J call TRBJ2-1, with 7 nucleotides matching TRBD2. The sample was naive CD4+ T cells from PBMCs. Subset of the sample: CD45RA+ positively selected. CDR3 residues: CASSQEPKTSALYNEQFF. CDR3 nucleotides: TGCGCCAGCAGCCAAGAACCGAAAACTAGCGCCCTATACAATGAGCAGTTCTTC.